These 7 T cell receptor beta chains came from one sample sequenced in a study of blood T cell repertoires in COVID-19. Assay used: immunoSEQ multiplex PCR; TCRdb lists only in-frame clones, some missing. This table holds 150,000 to 200,000 clones, 70% to 85% found once. Material for sequencing was PBMCs or T cells enriched from blood (not recorded which). The origin of the receptors is a woman aged 50 to 60 who had recovered from COVID-19.

This chain joins TRBV7-8 and TRBJ2-7; 8 positions match TRBD2. The length of the CDR3 is 16 residues. Trimming removed 2 bases from V and 6 bases from J; junction bases left unmatched: 12. Per germline, CDR1 SGHVS and CDR2 FQNEAQ. The CDR3 nucleotides are TGTGCCAGCAGCTTACTTCTCCGGGAGGGCCGTGGCGAGCAGTACTTC. As protein: CASSLLLREGRGEQYF.

V is TRBV5-1 and J is TRBJ1-2; D not resolved. With 0 bases removed from V and 0 bases from J, the gap between germline ends came to 6 bases. Germline CDR1 and CDR2: SGHRS and YFSETQ. The CDR3 sequence is 14 residues long. In DNA, the CDR3 is TGCGCCAGCAGCTTGGCCAGTGCTAACTATGGCTACACCTTC. Its translation: CASSLASANYGYTF.

This clone has only a few counts. The rearrangement joins TRBV5-1 to TRBJ2-5; 9 nucleotides agree with TRBD2. Trimming at V came to 1 base and at J to 4 bases, leaving 5 bases not matched to a gene. The CDR3 spans 15 residues. Per the germline V gene, CDR1 is SGHRS and CDR2 is YFSETQ. The CDR3 sequence is CASSLIAGEGETQYF. The CDR3 DNA follows: TGCGCCAGCAGCTTGATAGCGGGAGAAGGAGAGACCCAGTACTTC.

The chain uses TRBV7-6 and TRBJ2-7; tentative D call: TRBD2 (5 bases). The ends were cut back, 2 bases at V and 1 base at J, with 12 bases in the middle. Germline V gene lookup returns CDR1 SGHVS and CDR2 FNYEAQ. The CDR3 spans 15 residues. For the CDR3, the DNA is TGTGCCAGCAGCTTATCCCCCGGAGGATCCTACGAGCAGTACTTC. Protein: CASSLSPGGSYEQYF.

The V call is TRBV29-1, the J call TRBJ2-5; TRBD2 is a possible D gene (6 bases). Deletions cut 3 bases from V and 1 base from J, with 12 bases between. Germline V gene lookup returns CDR1 SQVTM and CDR2 ANQGSEA. This CDR3 comprises 14 residues. CDR3 DNA: TGCAGCGTTGACCCTGCGGGGACCCAAGAGACCCAGTACTTC. Translating gives CSVDPAGTQETQYF.

V and J are TRBV3-1 (or the pseudogene TRBV3-2) and TRBJ2-1; the match to TRBD2 covers 7 bases. The CDR3 is 12 residues long. The junction had 4 bases not matched to a gene; V was cut back by 4 bases and J by 10 bases. Germline V gives CDR1 LGHDT, CDR2 YNNKEL (reference sequence). The DNA for the CDR3 is TGTGCCAGCAGCCCCCTGGGACTAGAGCAGTTCTTC. Protein: CASSPLGLEQFF.

The V and J genes are TRBV19 and TRBJ2-6; D is possibly TRBD1 (5 bases). The CDR3 spans 18 residues. Germline CDR1 is LNHDA and CDR2 is SQIVND (reference sequence). V lost 7 bases and J lost 0, with 19 bases in between. The DNA for the CDR3 is TGTGCCAGTACCTTGACAGCGACCCTCTACTCTGGGGCCAACGTCCTGACTTTC. It codes for CASTLTATLYSGANVLTF.